Listed here are 28 T cell receptor beta chains from one sample, sequenced in a study of CD8 T cells in ankylosing spondylitis. Overall study findings and caveats: Ankylosing spondylitis blood seemed to carry a telltale TCR beta motif made of several highly homologous variants.

These receptors have no identified antigens. MiXCR was run by TCRdb on the 5' RACE reads, yielding one entry per CDR3 protein. Among 470,000 or so distinct CDR3 sequences listed, 25% to 30% were seen once. The sequencing sample was made of blood, either unsorted or a sorted T cell fraction (not recorded which). These receptors all come from a male donor with ankylosing spondylitis.

This clonotype was counted a few times. The chain couples TRBV24-1 to TRBJ1-5, with 10 bases aligning to TRBD1. The germline CDR1 and CDR2 sequences are KGHDR and SFDVKD. V lost 4 bases, J lost 3 bases, and 5 bases stayed unmatched. CDR3 length equals 16 residues. The CDR3 sequence is CATSDADRGDNQPQHF. The CDR3 coding sequence is TGTGCCACCAGTGACGCGGACAGGGGGGACAATCAGCCCCAGCATTTT.

This sequence joins TRBV27 and TRBJ1-1, with a possible D match to TRBD1 (6 bases). Germline V lookup: CDR1 MNHEY, CDR2 SMNVEV (reference sequence). The CDR3 spans 16 residues. The V end lost 1 base, the J end lost 4 bases, and 16 bases lay between the germline ends. This chain's CDR3 is CASSLYPGQLSTEAFF. The CDR3 bases are TGTGCCAGCAGTTTATATCCGGGACAACTTTCCACTGAAGCTTTCTTT.

The V and J genes are TRBV24-1 and TRBJ2-1; a possible D gene is TRBD1 (5 bases). The CDR3 runs to 16 residues. Trimming cost V 4 bases and J 4 bases, with 16 bases left between them. Germline V gene lookup returns CDR1 KGHDR and CDR2 SFDVKD. CDR3 DNA sequence: TGTGCCACCAGTGAACCGTCCAGGACACATTACAATGAGCAGTTCTTC. It yields the protein CATSEPSRTHYNEQFF.

V usage is TRBV18 and J usage is TRBJ1-1, with 7 positions matching TRBD1. Germline loops: CDR1 KGHSH, CDR2 LQKENI. J gave up 2 bases and V 4 bases, and 4 bases lay outside the gene matches. The CDR3 runs 14 residues. The CDR3, as DNA: TGTGCCAGCTCACAACAGGGGATAAACACTGAAGCTTTCTTT. Translating gives CASSQQGINTEAFF.

The rearrangement links TRBV7-2 to TRBJ2-5; 13 positions match TRBD2. The germline gives CDR1 SGHTA, CDR2 FQGNSA. After removal of 6 bases from V and 5 bases from J, the junction contained 6 bases not matched to a gene. The CDR3 spans 15 residues. CDR3 amino acids: CASSRTSGSQETQYF. In DNA, the CDR3 is TGTGCCAGCAGTCGGACTAGCGGGAGTCAGGAGACCCAGTACTTC.

In this sample, this clonotype turned up a few times. The CDR3 DNA follows: TGCGCCAGCAGTGAGTCGAGGGGTTCCTACGAGCAGTACTTC. It codes for CASSESRGSYEQYF. The gene calls are TRBV10-2 and TRBJ2-7, with D perhaps given as TRBD1 or TRBD2 (5 bases each). The CDR3 runs 14 residues. Germline CDR1 reads WSHSY; CDR2 reads SAAADI. V lost 0 bases and J 1 base, leaving 7 bases between the germline ends.

This clonotype was seen a handful of times. CDR3 sequence reads: CASSSDRSTRNSEAFF. The DNA for the CDR3 is TGTGCCAGCAGCTCAGACCGATCTACCCGAAATTCGGAAGCTTTCTTT. The V call is TRBV7-9, the J call TRBJ1-1; D is ambiguous. V was trimmed by 4 bases and J by 8 bases, leaving 23 bases between them. The CDR3 consists of 16 residues. CDR1 SEHNR and CDR2 FQNEAQ come from the germline V gene (reference sequence).

V and J are TRBV20-1 and TRBJ1-4, with TRBD1 matching over 7 bases. V lost 7 bases and J lost 8; bases outside the gene matches: 16. CDR1 is DFQATT, CDR2 SNEGSKA, per germline (reference sequence). The CDR3 is made up of 15 amino acids. CDR3 residues: CSVAQPRQGGEKLFF. The CDR3 coding sequence is TGCAGTGTTGCCCAACCTAGACAGGGCGGAGAAAAACTGTTTTTT.

The chain joins TRBV7-2 to TRBJ2-3; 9 positions agree with TRBD2. J was trimmed by 4 bases and V by 7 bases; bases with no gene match: 9. Germline V lookup: CDR1 SGHTA, CDR2 FQGNSA. There are 15 residues in the CDR3. CDR3 sequence: CASTRGGRAADTQYF. The DNA for the CDR3 is TGTGCCAGCACCAGGGGCGGGAGGGCCGCAGATACGCAGTATTTT.

The chain employs TRBV12-3 or TRBV12-4 and TRBJ2-3, with TRBD2 matching over 9 bases. The CDR3 spans 14 residues. Unmatched junction bases numbered 5, after V lost 7 bases and J lost 3 bases. DNA of the CDR3: TGTGCCAGCATGGTCAGCGGGAGGACAGATACGCAGTATTTT. This gives the protein CASMVSGRTDTQYF.

The rearrangement links TRBV2 to TRBJ1-6, with no clear D. Per germline, CDR1 SNHLY and CDR2 FYNNEI. Trimming stripped 3 bases from V and 4 bases from J, with 13 bases between. The CDR3 length is 16 residues. In nucleotides, the CDR3 is TGTGCCAGCAGTGATGCACACCCTGGGTATAATTCACCCCTCCACTTT. Protein product: CASSDAHPGYNSPLHF.

The chain has TRBV5-6 and TRBJ2-3; TRBD2 agrees at 12 bases. Trimming took 4 bases from V and 2 from J; bases not matched to a gene: 8. Per the germline V gene, CDR1 is SGHDT and CDR2 is YYEEEE. The CDR3 spans 17 residues. The CDR3 nucleotides read TGTGCCAGCAGCGAGACTAGCGGGAGTTTTGCCACAGATACGCAGTATTTT. It codes for CASSETSGSFATDTQYF.

In this sample, this clonotype turned up once. J is TRBJ2-7 and V is TRBV27; 16 bases match TRBD2. The germline CDR1 and CDR2 sequences are MNHEY and SMNVEV (reference sequence). CDR3 size: 15 residues. After removal of 4 bases from V and 6 bases from J, the junction contained 3 bases not matched to a gene. The CDR3 loop is CASSSGLAGGSEQYF. In DNA, the CDR3 is TGTGCCAGCAGTTCGGGACTAGCGGGAGGGTCCGAGCAGTACTTC.

The chain recombines TRBV2 with TRBJ2-1, with TRBD2 matching over 10 bases. CDR1 SNHLY and CDR2 FYNNEI come from the germline V gene. After removal of 3 bases from V and 4 bases from J, the junction contained 3 bases not matched to a gene. The CDR3 is 15 amino acids. DNA for the CDR3: TGTGCCAGCAGTGACGGACTAGCGGCATACAATGAGCAGTTCTTC. Translated, it gives CASSDGLAAYNEQFF. The full variable domain, rest sourced from reference TRBV2 and TRBJ2-1, is EPEVTQTPSHQVTQMGQEVILRCVPISNHLYFYWYRQILGQKVEFLVSFYNNEISEKSEIFDDQFSVERPDGSNFTLKIRSTKLEDSAMYFCASSDGLAAYNEQFFGPGTRLTVL.

This sequence joins TRBV12-3 or TRBV12-4 and TRBJ1-2, with D unresolved. Trimming cost V 2 bases and J 4 bases, with 14 bases left between them. The CDR3 is made up of 15 amino acids. CDR3 sequence (DNA): TGTGCCAGCAGTTTAAGACACGTGGAAGCCTATGGCTACACCTTC. The encoded protein is CASSLRHVEAYGYTF.

The J gene is TRBJ2-2, the V gene TRBV15; TRBD2 agrees at 12 bases. The ends lost 3 bases at V and 5 bases at J; junction bases unmatched: 1. The CDR3 runs 15 residues. The V gene's germline CDR1 is LNHNV and CDR2 YYDKDF (reference sequence). The CDR3, as DNA: TGTGCCACCAGCAGCCTAGCGGGAGGGACCGGGGAGCTGTTTTTT. Encoded protein: CATSSLAGGTGELFF.

This chain joins TRBV18 and TRBJ2-7, with 8 nucleotides matching TRBD1. With V trimmed by 5 bases and J by 0 bases, 6 bases remained unmatched. The CDR3 is made up of 15 amino acids. The germline gives CDR1 KGHSH, CDR2 LQKENI. CDR3 sequence (DNA): TGTGCCAGCTCATGGGGACAGGCCGGCTCCTACGAGCAGTACGTC. Translating gives CASSWGQAGSYEQYV.

This clonotype was detected a few times. This chain connects TRBV24-1 to TRBJ2-1, with 11 bases lining up with TRBD2. The CDR3 spans 18 residues. Trimming at V came to 5 bases and at J to 1 base, leaving 9 bases not matched to a gene. Germline V gene sequence: CDR1 KGHDR, CDR2 SFDVKD. CDR3 region: CATSGVSGRAGSYNEQFF. The DNA for the CDR3 is TGTGCCACCAGTGGGGTTAGCGGGAGGGCCGGGTCCTACAATGAGCAGTTCTTC.

This clonotype was seen a few times. The chain couples TRBV12-3 or TRBV12-4 to TRBJ2-1; weak D call: TRBD1 (6 bases). The germline V and J ends were trimmed by 3 bases and 7 bases, with 10 bases remaining between them. The CDR3 has 13 residues. The CDR3 region is CASSFEGTNEQFF. DNA for the CDR3: TGTGCCAGCAGTTTCGAAGGGACAAATGAGCAGTTCTTC.

This chain links TRBV11-2 with TRBJ2-5; a possible D gene is TRBD1 (6 bases). The V end was cut by 3 bases, the J end by 5 bases, with 16 bases between. Germline V CDR1 and CDR2: SGHAT, FQNNGV. The CDR3 has 15 residues. CDR3 sequence reads: CASSFIPGGRETQYF. The CDR3 nucleotides are TGTGCCAGCAGCTTTATTCCTGGGGGCAGGGAGACCCAGTACTTC.

This clonotype was picked up a small number of times. The chain uses TRBV7-9 and TRBJ1-1; D is uncertain. Trimming pared 5 bases from V and 2 bases from J, leaving 6 bases between. This CDR3 comprises 12 residues. The germline CDR1 and CDR2 sequences are SEHNR and FQNEAQ (reference sequence). CDR3 bases: TGTGCCAGCAGCCAGTCAAACACTGAAGCTTTCTTT. Encoded protein: CASSQSNTEAFF.

The rearrangement uses TRBV20-1 and TRBJ2-5; D remains unclear. The CDR3 totals 13 residues. Trimming removed 3 bases at V and 4 bases at J, with 12 bases between. Looked up from germline, CDR1 is DFQATT and CDR2 is SNEGSKA (reference sequence). Here the CDR3 DNA reads TGCAGTGCTAGTAGAAGGAAGGGAGAGACCCAGTACTTC. It codes for CSASRRKGETQYF.

The chain recombines TRBV2 with TRBJ1-5, with unresolved D. Germline values: CDR1 SNHLY, CDR2 FYNNEI. Trimming stripped 8 bases from V and 0 bases from J, with 8 bases between. CDR3 length: 13 residues. The CDR3 region has the DNA TGTGCCAGCCATTGGGATAGCAATCAGCCCCAGCATTTT. Its protein is CASHWDSNQPQHF.

The chain couples TRBV7-8 to TRBJ2-3; 7 positions match TRBD2. CDR1 and CDR2 (germline): SGHVS, FQNEAQ. The CDR3 has 17 amino acids. J gave up 6 bases and V 2 bases, and 14 bases lay outside the gene matches. The CDR3 DNA sequence: TGTGCCAGCAGCTTATCCCCCTCCAGCGGGAAGAGGGATACGCAGTATTTT. It specifies CASSLSPSSGKRDTQYF.

The chain links TRBV9 to TRBJ2-2, with D maybe TRBD2 (5 bases). The CDR3 length is 16 residues. Trimming took 0 bases from V and 2 from J, leaving 11 bases between them. Germline V gives CDR1 SGDLS, CDR2 YYNGEE. CDR3 nucleotide sequence: TGTGCCAGCAGCGTAGGGGCACTAGATAACACCGGGGAGCTGTTTTTT. It specifies CASSVGALDNTGELFF. Variable domain in full (rest from reference TRBV9 and TRBJ2-2): DSGVTQTPKHLITATGQRVTLRCSPRSGDLSVYWYQQSLDQGLQFLIQYYNGEERAKGNILERFSAQQFPDLHSELNLSSLELGDSALYFCASSVGALDNTGELFFGEGSRLTVL.

This clonotype has ten or more counts. This chain uses TRBV28 with TRBJ2-2, with TRBD2 identical over 11 bases. CDR1 is MDHEN, CDR2 SYDVKM, per germline. V trimming: 5 bases; J trimming: 6 bases; junction bases outside the gene matches: 8. The CDR3 loop spans 16 amino acids. Here the CDR3 DNA reads TGTGCCAGCAGTCCCCTTAGCGGGAGGGCCCCCGGGGAGCTGTTTTTT. Protein sequence: CASSPLSGRAPGELFF.

V usage is TRBV7-6 and J usage is TRBJ2-1, with D perhaps TRBD1 or TRBD2 (5 bases each). This CDR3 is built from 15 residues. Trimming pared 5 bases from V and 2 bases from J, leaving 13 bases between. Germline-derived CDR1 and CDR2 are SGHVS and FNYEAQ. The CDR3 sequence is CASSPRDLTYNEQFF. The DNA of the CDR3 is TGTGCCAGCAGCCCCCGGGACCTTACCTACAATGAGCAGTTCTTC.

J is TRBJ2-3 and V is TRBV29-1, with 8 bases lining up with TRBD1. The CDR3 spans 14 residues. Germline CDR1 SQVTM, CDR2 ANQGSEA. Trimming took 4 bases from V and 2 from J; bases not matched to a gene: 5. The CDR3, as DNA: TGCAGCGTTGCTCCGGGACAGGACACAGATACGCAGTATTTT. This gives the protein CSVAPGQDTDTQYF.